The next 17 T cell receptor beta chains were all read from a single sample in a study of blood T cell repertoires in COVID-19. Data came from immunoSEQ multiplex PCR; TCRdb stores just in-frame clones and leaves some out. The data contain hundreds of thousands of clones, around 87% of them singletons. The sample taken for sequencing was peripheral blood. Receptor source: a woman in her 30s who had recovered from COVID-19.

The chain joins TRBV4-3 to TRBJ1-1, with 10 positions matching TRBD1. This CDR3 is built from 17 residues. Germline lookup yields CDR1 LGHNA and CDR2 YSLEER. The V segment lost 5 bases and the J segment 6 bases; nucleotides outside the gene matches: 15. CDR3 in DNA: TGCGCCAGCAGCAGCGGACAGGGGGGAAGGACTAACGCTGAAGCTTTCTTT. It specifies CASSSGQGGRTNAEAFF.

The gene calls are TRBV7-9 and TRBJ1-6, with unresolved D. With 2 bases removed from V and 6 bases from J, the gap between germline ends came to 8 bases. The CDR3 length is 14 residues. Germline V CDR1 and CDR2: SEHNR, FQNEAQ (reference sequence). The CDR3 here is CASSLPQSNSPLHF. The DNA of the CDR3 is TGTGCCAGCAGCTTACCACAAAGTAATTCACCCCTCCACTTT.

The chain carries TRBV5-4 and TRBJ2-5; 8 bases map to TRBD1. CDR1 and CDR2 from the germline V gene are SGHNT and YYREEE (reference sequence). Losses at the gene ends were 0 bases for V and 1 base for J; bases not matched to a gene: 2. The CDR3 has 15 amino acids. Here the CDR3 DNA reads TGTGCCAGCAGCTTGGGGACAGGGCTCCAAGAGACCCAGTACTTC. Translated, it gives CASSLGTGLQETQYF.

The chain has TRBV19 and TRBJ1-2, with D tentatively TRBD1 (5 bases). The CDR3 runs 13 residues. The germline gives CDR1 LNHDA, CDR2 SQIVND (reference sequence). V was clipped by 7 bases and J by 6 bases, with 15 bases between them. CDR3: CASTIDSVNGYTF. The CDR3 DNA reads TGTGCCAGTACGATAGACAGCGTCAATGGCTACACCTTC. Filled out from reference TRBV19 and TRBJ1-2, the complete variable domain reads DGGITQSPKYLFRKEGQNVTLSCEQNLNHDAMYWYRQDPGQGLRLIYYSQIVNDFQKGDIAEGYSVSREKKESFPLTVTSAQKNPTAFYLCASTIDSVNGYTFGSGTRLTVV.

V and J are TRBV4-1 and TRBJ2-7; perhaps TRBD1 as D (6 bases). The V and J ends lost 0 bases and 1 base respectively, with 7 bases between them. The CDR3 consists of 14 residues. Germline V gene lookup returns CDR1 MGHRA and CDR2 YSYEKL. CDR3 nucleotides: TGCGCCAGCAGCCAAGAGGACAGATCCTACGAGCAGTACTTC. Translation: CASSQEDRSYEQYF.

This clone showed up just a few times. V is TRBV7-2 and J is TRBJ1-2; tentative D call: TRBD1 (6 bases). Germline V gives CDR1 SGHTA, CDR2 FQGNSA. Trimming took 6 bases from V and 8 from J, leaving 19 bases between them. The CDR3 is 14 residues long. CDR3 in amino acids: CASSSRTAEEGYTF. The CDR3 DNA reads TGTGCCAGCAGTTCCCGGACAGCTGAGGAGGGCTACACCTTC.

The genes are TRBV9 and TRBJ2-5; 7 nucleotides match TRBD2. The V gene end was trimmed by 0 bases and the J gene end by 7 bases; junction bases not matched to a gene: 0. This CDR3 spans 12 amino acids. The germline CDR1 and CDR2 sequences are SGDLS and YYNGEE. The CDR3 region is CASSVGGGTQYF. The DNA for the CDR3 is TGTGCCAGCAGCGTAGGGGGGGGGACCCAGTACTTC.

The CDR3 DNA is TGTGCCAGCAGCCAGGGACAGAACTATGGCTACACCTTC. Encoded protein: CASSQGQNYGYTF. The chain uses TRBV5-5 and TRBJ1-2; 7 bases agree with TRBD1. After removal of 4 bases from V and 2 bases from J, the junction contained 2 bases not matched to a gene. Germline lookup yields CDR1 SGHKS and CDR2 YYEKEE (reference sequence). This CDR3 region has 13 residues.

The chain carries TRBV7-9 and TRBJ2-7, with D possibly matching TRBD1 (6 bases). The germline gives CDR1 SEHNR, CDR2 FQNEAQ (reference sequence). This CDR3 is built from 13 residues. The V end lost 1 base, the J end lost 7 bases, and 11 bases lay between the germline ends. CDR3 in amino acids: CASSLDPGTEQYF. In nucleotides, the CDR3 is TGTGCCAGCAGCTTAGACCCCGGGACAGAGCAGTACTTC.

This clone was seen a handful of times. V and J are TRBV18 and TRBJ1-2; a possible D gene is TRBD1 (5 bases). Germline assignment: CDR1 KGHSH and CDR2 LQKENI. Trimming pared 3 bases from V and 8 bases from J, leaving 13 bases between. CDR3 length: 13 amino acids. CDR3 protein: CASSPKDSDGYTF. The CDR3 DNA reads as TGTGCCAGCTCACCGAAAGACAGTGACGGCTACACCTTC.

The chain's CDR3 is CASRGDKLSAGELFF. The CDR3 bases are TGTGCCAGCAGGGGAGACAAACTCTCGGCCGGGGAGCTGTTTTTT. This chain links TRBV7-9 with TRBJ2-2, with D maybe TRBD2 (5 bases). CDR1 SEHNR and CDR2 FQNEAQ come from the germline V gene (reference sequence). The V end was cut by 6 bases, the J end by 6 bases, with 17 bases between. The length of the CDR3 is 15 residues.

This clone was seen a single time. The rearrangement joins TRBV11-2 to TRBJ1-1; D gene unclear. CDR1 and CDR2 (germline): SGHAT, FQNNGV. This CDR3 spans 14 amino acids. V dropped 3 bases and J dropped 5 bases, with 13 bases sitting between them. The CDR3 DNA follows: TGTGCCAGCAGCTTTTGGGAGGAGAGAACTGAAGCTTTCTTT. Protein: CASSFWEERTEAFF.

The rearrangement uses TRBV7-9 and TRBJ2-7; possibly TRBD1 for D (5 bases). This CDR3 is built from 16 residues. From germline, CDR1 is SEHNR and CDR2 FQNEAQ (reference sequence). V lost 2 bases to trimming and J lost 3 bases, with 17 bases between them. The CDR3, as DNA: TGTGCCAGCAGCTTATCTATGGGGCTTAAAGACTACGAGCAGTACTTC. Protein: CASSLSMGLKDYEQYF.

This chain joins TRBV5-1 and TRBJ2-7; 7 bases are a match to TRBD2. V lost 0 bases and J lost 3; bases outside the gene matches: 6. CDR3 length: 15 residues. The germline V gene encodes CDR1 SGHRS and CDR2 YFSETQ. The CDR3 bases are TGCGCCAGCAGCTTGGAGTCTAGCGGTGGCTACGAGCAGTACTTC. Its protein is CASSLESSGGYEQYF.

The rearrangement uses TRBV11-2 and TRBJ1-5, with no clear D. Germline V lookup: CDR1 SGHAT, CDR2 FQNNGV. The CDR3 covers 13 residues. The ends were cut back, 0 bases at V and 7 bases at J, with 7 bases in the middle. The CDR3 sequence: CASSLDWAQPQHF. CDR3 bases: TGTGCCAGCAGCTTAGATTGGGCCCAGCCCCAGCATTTT.

The V gene is TRBV29-1, the J gene TRBJ2-7; tentative D call: TRBD2 (5 bases). V lost 7 bases and J lost 6, with 22 bases in between. Germline lookup yields CDR1 SQVTM and CDR2 ANQGSEA. CDR3 size: 14 residues. CDR3 amino acids: CSAAIRIEGSEQYF. For the CDR3, the DNA is TGCAGCGCCGCCATACGGATAGAAGGGAGCGAGCAGTACTTC.

This chain connects TRBV19 to TRBJ2-1; TRBD1 matches 9 bases. This CDR3 contains 14 residues. J was trimmed by 7 bases and V by 6 bases; bases with no gene match: 7. From germline, CDR1 is LNHDA and CDR2 SQIVND (reference sequence). CDR3 bases: TGTGCCAGTAGCCGGACAGGGGCAAGGAATGAGCAGTTCTTC. Amino acids: CASSRTGARNEQFF.